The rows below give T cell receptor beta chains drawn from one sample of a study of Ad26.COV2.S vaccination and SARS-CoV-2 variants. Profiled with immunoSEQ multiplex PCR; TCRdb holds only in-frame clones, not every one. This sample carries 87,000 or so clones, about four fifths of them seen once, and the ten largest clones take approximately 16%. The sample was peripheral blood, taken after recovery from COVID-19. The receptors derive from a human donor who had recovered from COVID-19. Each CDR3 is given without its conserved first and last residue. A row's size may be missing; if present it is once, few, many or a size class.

ASWGLANTGELF . TRBV27
ASSLLTGEQSPLH . TRBV6-2/TRBV6-3
ASRPGQGRDEQY . TRBV5-1
ATQAGDKNIQY . TRBV21-1
ASSPSSVSSYEQY . TRBV7-2
ASSQGKGFSYEQY few TRBV4-1
ASSRMDVGQPIH . TRBV7-3
ASSIGGSNEQF few TRBV6-5
ASSAGQEQF . TRBV6-6
ASSRQGPYNEQF . TRBV7-9
ASSLWGREAF . TRBV27
ASSVGGSADTQY . TRBV9
ASSLGAGGPTDTQY . TRBV7-6
AIRAQGVNIQY . TRBV10-3
ASSLLRTGPGDTQY . TRBV7-2
ASSPIQGGRETQY . TRBV28
ASSLVPGLAGTYEQY . TRBV11-3
ASSSISSVGETQY . TRBV6-2/TRBV6-3
ASSRTRTSGSSDEQF few TRBV18
ASSTGFRNQPQH . TRBV5-8
ASSFGTGASLAKNIQY . TRBV7-2
ASSYSEVDRVEQY . TRBV6-2/TRBV6-3
ASTPTGRPLNTEAF few TRBV6-6
ASSRDRAYGYT few TRBV5-4
ASSQGGTNSILGQY . TRBV4-1
ASRENSAETQY . TRBV28
ASRFQGTSQETQY few TRBV12-2
ASSEAGGRTEAF . TRBV10-2
ASSWGLGMNTEAF . TRBV7-2
ASGSRLGEQF . TRBV7-3
AIDGQGELYGYT few TRBV28
ASSRRTGSTPDTQY . TRBV5-5
ASSLNRVQGYNEQF . TRBV7-3
ASSTQGFYEQY . TRBV27
ASSSNLRVTETQY . TRBV7-2
ASSPNGGETQY . TRBV18
ASSPRDSGRAGETQY . TRBV14
ASSPPGQGAGYT once TRBV7-3
ASRLTEDVPYEQY . TRBV5-6
ASSEARLAGVNEQY . TRBV6-1
ASSVGGGRSGNTIY . TRBV9
ASSPSKYEQY . TRBV12-3/TRBV12-4
ASSPGGEDGYT . TRBV4-2
ASSTAGSSNQPQH . TRBV7-9
ATRKRDPTDTQY . TRBV19
ASSFFGRVDGYT . TRBV28
ASSFTTGDGEKLF . TRBV7-2
ASSEPRWAGELF . TRBV10-1
ASSLGAPHRTSANNEQF few TRBV5-1
ASSQGGQSSDQPQH once TRBV4-2
ATSDRGNTIY . TRBV24-1